This is a list of T cell receptor beta chains from one sample in a study of metastatic and nonmetastatic thyroid tumors. From the PCR reads, TCRdb re-called clones with MiXCR. The sample shows more than 25,000 clones, around 7% of them seen only once. The material sequenced was blood. The source of these receptors is a female donor with papillary thyroid cancer or a benign thyroid nodule (not recorded which). Some clones in this sample may be carry-over from other donors' samples. Each CDR3 is given with its conserved first and last residue. D genes are given only for firm matches. Clone size is not always given. Where it is, it says once, few, many or a class for expanded clones.

V gene	clone size	D gene	J gene	CDR3 DNA	CDR3 protein
TRBV29-1	many	.	TRBJ1-1	TGCAGCGTTGCGGGGGGTCCGGACACTGAAGCTTTCTTT	CSVAGGPDTEAFF
TRBV6-1	many	.	TRBJ1-4	TGTGCCGGTAGCAGGGTGTTGGGAGAAAAACTGTTTTTT	CAGSRVLGEKLFF
TRBV6-5	many	TRBD2	TRBJ2-1	TGTGCCAGCAGTTACTCGCTAGCGGACTTTAATGAGCAGTTCTTC	CASSYSLADFNEQFF
TRBV30	.	TRBD1	TRBJ1-3	TGTGCCTTGAGTCCCAGGAGTGGAGGGGGCACTTCTGGAAACACCATATATTTT	CALSPRSGGGTSGNTIYF
TRBV5-6	many	.	TRBJ1-5	TGTGCCAGCAGCTTGTGGGGGAATCAGCCCCAGCATTTT	CASSLWGNQPQHF
TRBV19	.	.	TRBJ1-2	TGTGCCAATAGTTTCGGCCCCGGTAAGTATGGCTACACCTTC	CANSFGPGKYGYTF
TRBV20-1	.	.	TRBJ1-1	TGCAGTGCTAGAGATGGGGGGAGGGGGTGTGATAGCACTGAAGCTTTCTTT	CSARDGGRGCDSTEAFF
TRBV5-8	.	.	TRBJ2-5	TGTGCCAGCAGCCCCTCGGGGACGGCCCAAGAGACCCAGTACTTC	CASSPSGTAQETQYF
TRBV29-1	few	.	TRBJ1-1	TGCAGCGTAACTAAAGCGGTGAACACTGAAGCTTTCTTT	CSVTKAVNTEAFF
TRBV28	many	TRBD2	TRBJ2-1	TGTGCCAGCGCAACGGGAGGGCCTAAAAATGAGCAGTTCTTC	CASATGGPKNEQFF
TRBV6-5	many	TRBD1	TRBJ2-3	TGTGCCAGCAGACGAACGAGTGTGACAGGGGTTACAGATACGCAGTATTTT	CASRRTSVTGVTDTQYF
TRBV5-6	.	.	TRBJ2-6	TGTGCCAGCAGCTTGGCCCGGACAGACCCATCTGGGGCCAATGTCCTGACTTTC	CASSLARTDPSGANVLTF
TRBV7-2	.	TRBD2	TRBJ2-5	TGTGCCAGCAGCTTAGCCGGGGGGGCAGGGGAGACCCAGTACTTC	CASSLAGGAGETQYF
TRBV6-9	.	.	TRBJ2-5	TGTGCCAGCAGTTTCCCCCAGACGAACCAAGAGACCCAGTACTTC	CASSFPQTNQETQYF
TRBV18	few	.	TRBJ2-2	TGTGCCAGCTCACCACCGAGGGGGAGTGGTACCGGGGAGCTGTTTTTT	CASSPPRGSGTGELFF
TRBV15	many	TRBD1	TRBJ1-6	TGTGCCACCAGCAGAGACCAAGGGGGCCCGGCCTCACCCCTCCACTTT	CATSRDQGGPASPLHF
TRBV6-1	many	TRBD1	TRBJ1-1	TGTGCCAGCAGTTCTACAGGGGTTGGTGTGAACACTGAAGCTTTCTTT	CASSSTGVGVNTEAFF
TRBV5-1	many	.	TRBJ1-1	TGCGCCAGCAGCTTACCTACCGGGACACCTAACACTGAAGCTTTCTTT	CASSLPTGTPNTEAFF
TRBV6-1	many	.	TRBJ1-2	TGTGCCACTGTACAGCCGGGGTATGGCTACACCTTC	CATVQPGYGYTF
TRBV7-2	many	TRBD2	TRBJ2-5	TGTGCCAGCAGCCGGGGCGGGGGATTAGAGACCCAGTACTTC	CASSRGGGLETQYF
TRBV12-3/TRBV12-4	many	TRBD1	TRBJ1-6	TGTGCCAGCAGTCCTCGGACAGGGAATAATTCACCCCTCCACTTT	CASSPRTGNNSPLHF
TRBV11-3	many	.	TRBJ1-1	TGTGCCAGCAGCTTAAAGGGGTCACAGAACCTGATGAACACTGAAGCTTTCTTT	CASSLKGSQNLMNTEAFF
TRBV5-4	many	TRBD1	TRBJ2-1	TGTGCCAGCAGCTTGCTTCTCGGGACAGAGGACAATGAGCAGTTCTTC	CASSLLLGTEDNEQFF
TRBV5-1	many	TRBD1	TRBJ2-3	TGCGCCAGCAGGGACAGGGCTGGCACAGATACGCAGTATTTT	CASRDRAGTDTQYF